This note documents a single T cell receptor beta chain sequence. Original data processing: Nucleated cell number was recorded as an estimate derived from reference gene primer amplification. Sequenced by immunoSEQ multiplex PCR; TCRdb stores in-frame clones only, minus some. Clonal size and the V and J genes are those of that table, whereas D and trimming came from the DNA. The sample yields hundreds of thousands of clones, around 84% seen once. This sample is part of a study of blood T cell repertoires in COVID-19. Overall study context: Sites in the United States, Italy and Spain provided acute and convalescent COVID-19 samples. In each case, the material was cDNA or gDNA derived from T cells, B-cell-depleted T cells, or PBMCs.

Trimming removed 5 bases from V and 9 bases from J; junction bases left unmatched: 6. CDR1 MRHNA and CDR2 SNTAGT come from the germline V gene. The CDR3 has 14 residues. The source is a man at least 80 years old with acute or convalescent COVID-19. The chain is built from TRBV6-4 and TRBJ1-6, with 8 bases lining up with TRBD1. Sequences were obtained from peripheral blood. The CDR3 DNA follows: TGTGCCAGCAGTCCCCAGGGGGCAGGTTCACCCCTCCACTTT. It encodes CASSPQGAGSPLHF.